Listed here are 26 T cell receptor beta chains from one sample, sequenced in a study of T cells in Graves' hyperthyroidism and ophthalmopathy. RNA transcripts provided the source from which TCR beta CDR3 regions were amplified. TCR CDR3 regions were first amplified by RT-PCR with HTBI primers. One entry per CDR3 protein results from TCRdb running MiXCR on the multiplex PCR reads. The data show some 500,000 distinct CDR3 sequences, around 15% seen once. Material: blood. Every receptor here comes from a woman aged 18-29 years with Graves' hyperthyroidism.

This clonotype was found many times. The chain joins TRBV2 to TRBJ2-7, with no clear D. Trimming stripped 7 bases from V and 3 bases from J, with 4 bases between. In germline, CDR1 is SNHLY, CDR2 FYNNEI. This CDR3 contains 10 residues. The CDR3 protein is CASKGYEQYF. The CDR3 coding sequence is TGTGCCAGCAAGGGCTACGAGCAGTACTTC.

The chain uses TRBV6-1 and TRBJ1-1; no clear D gene. CDR1 MNHNS and CDR2 SASEGT come from the germline V gene. V lost 7 bases to trimming and J lost 8 bases, with 17 bases between them. The length of the CDR3 is 13 residues. In DNA, the CDR3 is TGTGCCAGCACCCGTGGGGATGGATACGAAGCTTTCTTT. This sequence encodes CASTRGDGYEAFF.

The table lists this clonotype with a few counts. The genes are TRBV11-3 and TRBJ2-1; the D gene is possibly TRBD2 (6 bases). The CDR3 contains 16 residues. Trimming removed 4 bases at V and 2 bases at J, with 15 bases between. Germline V gives CDR1 SGHNT, CDR2 YENEEA. CDR3 in DNA: TGTGCCAGCAGCTCCCTAAGGACTACTCCCTACAATGAGCAGTTCTTC. It is translated as CASSSLRTTPYNEQFF.

This clonotype was recorded a few times. The V gene is TRBV9, the J gene TRBJ2-2; 11 bases match TRBD1. Germline assignment: CDR1 SGDLS and CDR2 YYNGEE. The junction had 10 bases not matched to a gene; V was cut back by 4 bases and J by 2 bases. The length of the CDR3 is 18 residues. This chain's CDR3 is CASSPEPGQGVNTGELFF. DNA of the CDR3: TGTGCCAGCAGCCCTGAACCGGGACAGGGGGTAAACACCGGGGAGCTGTTTTTT.

This clonotype came up many times. V usage is TRBV24-1 and J usage is TRBJ2-2; TRBD1 agrees at 8 bases. CDR1 is KGHDR and CDR2 is SFDVKD in the germline V gene. The junction had 3 bases not matched to a gene; V was cut back by 9 bases and J by 4 bases. The length of the CDR3 is 13 residues. The CDR3 loop reads CATSTGVTGELFF. For the CDR3, the DNA is TGTGCCACCTCGACAGGGGTCACCGGGGAGCTGTTTTTT.

The gene calls are TRBV29-1 and TRBJ1-1; D is possibly TRBD1 (6 bases). Germline CDR1 and CDR2: SQVTM and ANQGSEA. Trimming cost V 4 bases and J 7 bases, with 10 bases left between them. CDR3 length: 11 residues. The CDR3 sequence is CSVVDSFEAFF. Written as DNA, the CDR3 is TGCAGCGTTGTGGACAGCTTTGAAGCTTTCTTT. Complete variable domain (other parts from reference TRBV29-1 and TRBJ1-1): SAVISQKPSRDICQRGTSLTIQCQVDSQVTMMFWYRQQPGQSLTLIATANQGSEATYESGFVIDKFPISRPNLTFSTLTVSNMSPEDSSIYLCSVVDSFEAFFGQGTRLTVV.

The rearrangement links TRBV12-3 or TRBV12-4 to TRBJ1-1; no firm D call. Trimming cost V 11 bases and J 3 bases, with 16 bases left between them. This CDR3 has 13 residues. As DNA, the CDR3 is TGTGCCGGCCGCTCAGATTGGTACACTGAAGCTTTCTTT. This translates into CAGRSDWYTEAFF.

This clonotype has ten or more counts. This rearrangement joins TRBV5-1 to TRBJ2-5, with D maybe TRBD1 (6 bases). The V gene lost 3 bases and the J gene lost 2 bases, with 11 bases spanning the gap. The CDR3 is 14 residues long. Germline loops: CDR1 SGHRS, CDR2 YFSETQ. As DNA, the CDR3 is TGCGCCAGCAGCTACGGGACACAGCAAGAGACCCAGTACTTC. Translating gives CASSYGTQQETQYF.

The rearrangement links TRBV18 to TRBJ1-2; no clear D gene. The CDR3 is 13 amino acids. From germline, CDR1 is KGHSH and CDR2 LQKENI. Trimming cost V 3 bases and J 8 bases, with 13 bases left between them. CDR3 sequence: CASSPLQDNGYTF. The DNA of the CDR3 is TGTGCCAGCTCACCCCTACAAGACAACGGCTACACCTTC.

This clonotype has a count of ten or more. This chain connects TRBV20-1 to TRBJ2-1; 10 positions agree with TRBD2. Looked up from germline, CDR1 is DFQATT and CDR2 is SNEGSKA (reference sequence). V lost 0 bases to trimming and J lost 9 bases; unmatched junction nucleotides: 8. CDR3 length: 15 residues. CDR3: CSARDALAGDVEQFF. In DNA form, the CDR3 reads TGCAGTGCTAGAGATGCGCTAGCGGGAGACGTTGAGCAGTTCTTC.

Many counts were recorded for this clonotype. V and J are TRBV24-1 and TRBJ2-1; D not certain. V was pared by 0 bases and J by 5 bases, with 22 bases between. Germline CDR1 reads KGHDR; CDR2 reads SFDVKD. CDR3 length: 19 amino acids. CDR3 amino acids: CATSDLAAGSPPMDNEQFF. CDR3 DNA sequence: TGTGCCACCAGTGATTTGGCCGCTGGCAGTCCCCCTATGGACAATGAGCAGTTCTTC.

This clonotype was counted at least ten times. The chain recombines TRBV11-3 with TRBJ2-1; 9 positions agree with TRBD2. From germline, CDR1 is SGHNT and CDR2 YENEEA. The CDR3 spans 18 residues. Trimming removed 4 bases from V and 8 bases from J; junction bases left unmatched: 18. The CDR3 DNA is TGTGCCAGCAGCTCCCCCCGCGGGAGGGCCTCCCCGGTCGATGAGCAGTTCTTC. Its translation: CASSSPRGRASPVDEQFF.

J is TRBJ2-1 and V is TRBV4-1; 9 positions agree with TRBD2. CDR3 length: 16 amino acids. The trim removed 6 bases at V and 4 bases at J, leaving 10 bases unmatched. Looked up from germline, CDR1 is MGHRA and CDR2 is YSYEKL. The CDR3 nucleotides read TGCGCCAGCAGAAGGGACGGGACTAGCAGTTACAATGAGCAGTTCTTC. It specifies CASRRDGTSSYNEQFF.

This clonotype was counted at least ten times. This sequence joins TRBV10-3 and TRBJ2-7, with 8 bases that match TRBD1. The V segment lost 5 bases and the J segment 4 bases; nucleotides outside the gene matches: 7. The V gene's germline CDR1 is ENHRY and CDR2 SYGVKD. The CDR3 has 14 residues. CDR3 in amino acids: CAISWGDRGYEQYF. The CDR3 DNA reads as TGTGCCATCAGTTGGGGAGACAGGGGATACGAGCAGTACTTC.

The V and J genes are TRBV29-1 and TRBJ1-2, with 11 bases aligning to TRBD1. From germline, CDR1 is SQVTM and CDR2 ANQGSEA. Trimming at V came to 7 bases and at J to 4 bases, leaving 2 bases not matched to a gene. The CDR3 extends over 12 amino acids. CDR3: CSGTGGPYGYTF. The CDR3 region has the DNA TGCAGCGGGACAGGGGGCCCCTATGGCTACACCTTC. Together with reference TRBV29-1 and TRBJ1-2, the CDR3 gives the full variable domain: SAVISQKPSRDICQRGTSLTIQCQVDSQVTMMFWYRQQPGQSLTLIATANQGSEATYESGFVIDKFPISRPNLTFSTLTVSNMSPEDSSIYLCSGTGGPYGYTFGSGTRLTVV.

This clonotype was found a few times. V gene TRBV5-1 combines with J gene TRBJ2-2; D ambiguous. The germline gives CDR1 SGHRS, CDR2 YFSETQ. Trimming took off 5 bases at V and 2 bases at J, with 13 bases between the two ends. This CDR3 region has 15 residues. The CDR3 reads CASRFASTNTGELFF. The CDR3 nucleotides are TGCGCCAGCAGGTTCGCCTCAACCAACACCGGGGAGCTGTTTTTT.

The sample holds many counts of this clonotype. The chain combines TRBV7-9 with TRBJ1-2, with TRBD1 as a possible D gene (5 bases). Trimming left V 6 bases short and J 7 bases short, with 15 bases between. The CDR3 extends over 13 amino acids. CDR1 is SEHNR and CDR2 is FQNEAQ in the germline V gene (reference sequence). CDR3 residues: CASRDKGFGGYTF. The DNA of the CDR3 is TGTGCCAGCAGGGACAAGGGGTTCGGTGGCTACACCTTC.

Points on this clonotype: A much larger clone differs from this one at a single base, so this may be a read error. The CDR3 nucleotides read TGTGCCTGGAGTCCCTTCCTAGCGAACACCGGGGAGCTGTTTTTT. It codes for CAWSPFLANTGELFF. The rearrangement joins TRBV30 to TRBJ2-2; no firm D call. The length of the CDR3 is 15 residues. Germline lookup yields CDR1 GTSNPN and CDR2 SVGIG (reference sequence). Trimming cost V 2 bases and J 0 bases, with 10 bases left between them.

The chain links TRBV2 to TRBJ2-6; 9 positions agree with TRBD1. Per the germline V gene, CDR1 is SNHLY and CDR2 is FYNNEI. This CDR3 has 18 amino acids. V dropped 7 bases and J dropped 0; count of bases not matched to a gene: 10. In nucleotides, the CDR3 is TGTGCCAGCAACCCTGGACAGGGGAGAAACTCTGGGGCCAACGTCCTGACTTTC. Amino acids: CASNPGQGRNSGANVLTF.

This clonotype came up many times. V usage is TRBV7-3 and J usage is TRBJ2-1; 7 bases map to TRBD2. Germline CDR1 is SGHTA and CDR2 is FQGTGA. The ends lost 0 bases at V and 2 bases at J; junction bases unmatched: 7. The CDR3 covers 17 residues. The CDR3, as DNA: TGTGCCAGCAGCTTAACGGGCGGGGGATCTCCCTACAATGAGCAGTTCTTC. It encodes CASSLTGGGSPYNEQFF. The variable domain in full, with the rest retrieved from reference TRBV7-3 and TRBJ2-1, is GAGVSQTPSNKVTEKGKYVELRCDPISGHTALYWYRQSLGQGPEFLIYFQGTGAADDSGLPNDRFFAVRPEGSVSTLKIQRTERGDSAVYLCASSLTGGGSPYNEQFFGPGTRLTVL.

This clonotype was counted a few times. At one boundary the junction diverges from the germline segment, which might be a read error. The chain couples TRBV12-3 or TRBV12-4 to TRBJ2-3, with 11 bases that match TRBD2. The CDR3 runs 14 residues. The CDR3 DNA follows: TGTGCCAGCACTGTAGCGGGAGGGACAGGTACGCAGTATTTT. Protein product: CASTVAGGTGTQYF.

This clonotype has at least ten counts. This chain connects TRBV2 to TRBJ1-2, with 8 bases identical to TRBD1. J lost 2 bases, V lost 5 bases, and 1 base had no gene match. The CDR3 consists of 13 residues. Per germline, CDR1 SNHLY and CDR2 FYNNEI. CDR3 loop: CASSRQGNYGYTF. CDR3 nucleotide sequence: TGTGCCAGCAGTCGACAGGGGAACTATGGCTACACCTTC.

This clonotype appeared a few times. The chain recombines TRBV20-1 with TRBJ1-5; TRBD1 aligns across 7 bases. From germline, CDR1 is DFQATT and CDR2 SNEGSKA (reference sequence). J was trimmed by 1 base and V by 4 bases; bases with no gene match: 7. The CDR3 length is 15 residues. The CDR3 DNA reads as TGCAGTGCTAATGAACGGACAGGCAGCAATCAGCCCCAGCATTTT. It codes for CSANERTGSNQPQHF.

This clonotype was found many times. The V and J genes are TRBV28 and TRBJ1-6, with D maybe TRBD1 (6 bases). Trimming left V 7 bases short and J 3 bases short, with 13 bases between. This CDR3 is 15 amino acids long. Per germline, CDR1 MDHEN and CDR2 SYDVKM. Here the CDR3 DNA reads TGTGCCAGCAACACGGGACAAATCTATAATTCACCCCTCCACTTT. This encodes CASNTGQIYNSPLHF.

This clonotype showed up many times. The V call is TRBV11-2, the J call TRBJ2-3; 16 nucleotides agree with TRBD2. Germline trimming cut 5 bases from V and 1 base from J; bases unmatched to any gene: 6. CDR3 length equals 18 residues. Germline-derived CDR1 and CDR2 are SGHAT and FQNNGV. Here the CDR3 DNA reads TGTGCCAGCAGCCCGGGACTAGCGGGAGGGTGGGGCACAGATACGCAGTATTTT. It translates to CASSPGLAGGWGTDTQYF.

There are many counts of this clonotype. This sequence joins TRBV6-1 and TRBJ1-6; D remains ambiguous. The CDR3 is made up of 17 amino acids. V was trimmed by 2 bases and J by 0 bases, leaving 11 bases between them. From germline, CDR1 is MNHNS and CDR2 SASEGT. CDR3 nucleotide sequence: TGTGCCAGCAGTGAACGAGGAGGGAGCTCCTATAATTCACCCCTCCACTTT. This encodes CASSERGGSSYNSPLHF.